Each of the 27 T cell receptor beta chains below was sequenced from the same sample in a study of cytomegalovirus exposure and HLA in healthy donors (dated by TCRdb to about 2017). The protocol used for the library was the immunoSEQ multiplex PCR assay. A mixture of 60 forward primers for TCR Vbeta segments and 13 reverse primers for TCR Jbeta segments was used in the multiplex PCR. As stored in TCRdb, this immuneACCESS dataset retains in-frame rearrangements with V and J assigned. A fraction of the clones does not appear; measured against another copy, unresolved V genes explain less than half of the discrepancy, and the remainder lacks a known reason. The sample table shows about 60,000 clones, and 80% are seen once. The ten largest account for roughly 4.7% of the sample. The sample was PBMCs. These receptors were taken from a woman in her 30s in good health and CMV-seronegative.

This chain uses TRBV6-5 with TRBJ1-5; 7 bases fit TRBD1. The ends lost 5 bases at V and 4 bases at J; junction bases unmatched: 8. CDR1 MNHEY and CDR2 SVGAGI come from the germline V gene. The CDR3 has 15 residues. The CDR3 bases are TGTGCCAGCAGTGGCCTGGGACAGATGAATCAGCCCCAGCATTTT. Translating gives CASSGLGQMNQPQHF.

The rearrangement joins TRBV27 to TRBJ2-7, with 14 nucleotides matching TRBD2. The CDR3 extends over 14 amino acids. V lost 6 bases and J lost 5; bases outside the gene matches: 3. CDR1 and CDR2 from the germline V gene are MNHEY and SMNVEV (reference sequence). CDR3 sequence reads: CASRPGLAGDEQYF. The CDR3 nucleotides read TGTGCCAGCAGACCGGGACTAGCGGGGGACGAGCAGTACTTC.

The chain has TRBV4-1 and TRBJ2-2; D is ambiguous. The CDR3 is 16 residues long. The V and J ends lost 5 bases and 6 bases respectively, with 19 bases between them. Germline CDR1 is MGHRA and CDR2 is YSYEKL. The CDR3 DNA follows: TGCGCCAGCAGCTTCCCCAGTGCCTTATCCGCCGGGGAGCTGTTTTTT. This sequence encodes CASSFPSALSAGELFF.

This clone occurred a few times. This chain joins TRBV6-5 and TRBJ1-4; 7 bases are shared with TRBD1. The V gene's germline CDR1 is MNHEY and CDR2 SVGAGI. With 8 bases clipped from V and 8 bases from J, the junction kept 11 bases outside the gene matches. CDR3 length equals 14 residues. The chain's CDR3 is CASALQGVGEKLFF. The DNA for the CDR3 is TGTGCCAGCGCCCTTCAGGGGGTAGGCGAAAAACTGTTTTTT.

The chain uses TRBV15 and TRBJ1-2; D gene uncertain. Trimming stripped 0 bases from V and 8 bases from J, with 13 bases between. This CDR3 has 14 residues. The germline gives CDR1 LNHNV, CDR2 YYDKDF (reference sequence). The CDR3, as DNA: TGTGCCACCAGCAGAGATTGGGCAGACGGAGGCTACACCTTC. Protein product: CATSRDWADGGYTF. Full variable domain (rest looked up from reference TRBV15 and TRBJ1-2): DAMVIQNPRYQVTQFGKPVTLSCSQTLNHNVMYWYQQKSSQAPKLLFHYYDKDFNNEADTPDNFQSRRPNTSFCFLDIRSPGLGDTAMYLCATSRDWADGGYTFGSGTRLTVV.

The V gene is TRBV5-1, the J gene TRBJ2-3; D is undetermined. The CDR3 has 12 amino acids. The V end was cut by 0 bases, the J end by 3 bases, with 2 bases between. In germline, CDR1 is SGHRS, CDR2 YFSETQ. The CDR3 DNA follows: TGCGCCAGCAGCTTGGTAACAGATACGCAGTATTTT. Its protein is CASSLVTDTQYF.

This clone was counted between two and nine times. The V gene is TRBV9, the J gene TRBJ1-2; the D gene is possibly TRBD1 (5 bases). CDR1 and CDR2 from the germline V gene are SGDLS and YYNGEE. This CDR3 spans 15 amino acids. V was pared by 0 bases and J by 2 bases, with 11 bases between. The DNA of the CDR3 is TGTGCCAGCAGCGTAGCTTCAGGGATGAACTATGGCTACACCTTC. As protein: CASSVASGMNYGYTF.

The table lists this clone with a few counts. The rearrangement links TRBV10-1 to TRBJ2-2; D is possibly TRBD1 (6 bases). Germline CDR1 is WNHNN and CDR2 is SYGVQD (reference sequence). V dropped 4 bases and J dropped 5 bases, with 14 bases sitting between them. There are 15 residues in the CDR3. The CDR3 nucleotides read TGCGCCAGCAGTGCCGATGGGACAAAGACCGGGGAGCTGTTTTTT. Its protein product is CASSADGTKTGELFF.

The rearrangement joins TRBV7-3 to TRBJ2-5; 9 nucleotides agree with TRBD2. The germline V gene encodes CDR1 SGHTA and CDR2 FQGTGA. The CDR3 sequence is 15 residues long. V trimming: 5 bases; J trimming: 5 bases; junction bases outside the gene matches: 9. DNA of the CDR3: TGTGCCAGCAGCCCTCGGCGGGGGGGCCCCGAGACCCAGTACTTC. Its translation is CASSPRRGGPETQYF.

V gene TRBV4-3 combines with J gene TRBJ1-1, with D possibly being TRBD1 (6 bases). This CDR3 comprises 15 residues. CDR1 is LGHNA, CDR2 YSLEER, per germline. Trimming cost V 0 bases and J 5 bases, with 13 bases left between them. The CDR3 protein is CASSQDLGQGTEAFF. The CDR3 coding sequence is TGCGCCAGCAGCCAAGATCTCGGGCAGGGGACTGAAGCTTTCTTT.

The J gene is TRBJ2-5, the V gene TRBV13; D is undetermined. The tail of the sequence fits TRBJ2-7 better, so the J call may be wrong. The CDR3 spans 14 residues. Per germline, CDR1 PRHDT and CDR2 FYEKMQ (reference sequence). In DNA form, the CDR3 reads TGTGCCAGCAGCTTAGGCTCGCTGCCCTACGAGCAGTACTTC. It encodes CASSLGSLPYEQYF.

V is TRBV15 and J is TRBJ1-1; a weak D match, TRBD1 (5 bases). Germline V gene data show CDR1 as LNHNV and CDR2 as YYDKDF (reference sequence). The V and J ends lost 3 bases and 10 bases respectively, with 15 bases between them. The CDR3 length is 13 residues. The CDR3 sequence is CATSRLGGEGAFF. The DNA for the CDR3 is TGTGCCACCAGCAGGCTGGGGGGGGAGGGAGCTTTCTTT. Supplemented by reference TRBV15 and TRBJ1-1, the full variable domain reads DAMVIQNPRYQVTQFGKPVTLSCSQTLNHNVMYWYQQKSSQAPKLLFHYYDKDFNNEADTPDNFQSRRPNTSFCFLDIRSPGLGDTAMYLCATSRLGGEGAFFGQGTRLTVV.

The chain is built from TRBV7-2 and TRBJ1-2; 7 nucleotides line up with TRBD1. This CDR3 spans 15 amino acids. CDR1 and CDR2 (germline): SGHTA, FQGNSA. V lost 6 bases to trimming and J lost 4 bases; unmatched junction nucleotides: 11. The CDR3 sequence: CASRNNRDSLYGYTF. The CDR3 DNA is TGTGCCAGCAGGAACAACCGGGACAGTCTCTATGGCTACACCTTC.

Comment on this clone: Other DNA sequences within the sample encode an identical CDR3. V usage is TRBV9 and J usage is TRBJ2-3, with unresolved D. This CDR3 spans 12 amino acids. The V and J ends lost 3 bases and 0 bases respectively, with 2 bases between them. CDR1 is SGDLS, CDR2 YYNGEE, per germline. CDR3 nucleotides: TGTGCCAGCAGCGCTAGCACAGATACGCAGTATTTT. As protein: CASSASTDTQYF.

The chain links TRBV18 to TRBJ1-3, with a tentative D call TRBD1 (5 bases). This CDR3 spans 14 amino acids. Germline V gives CDR1 KGHSH, CDR2 LQKENI. V was pared by 6 bases and J by 0 bases, with 9 bases between. The CDR3 loop is CASSRDVSGNTIYF. Written as DNA, the CDR3 is TGTGCCAGCTCGCGGGACGTCTCTGGAAACACCATATATTTT.

The chain joins TRBV6-6 to TRBJ1-2; D gene unclear. The V end lost 5 bases, the J end lost 0 bases, and 10 bases lay between the germline ends. From germline, CDR1 is MNHNY and CDR2 SVGAGI (reference sequence). The CDR3 runs to 14 residues. The CDR3: CASSPRAANYGYTF. Here the CDR3 DNA reads TGTGCCAGCAGTCCACGCGCGGCTAACTATGGCTACACCTTC.

This sequence joins TRBV6-5 and TRBJ1-6; TRBD1 agrees at 11 bases. The CDR3 length is 15 residues. Germline V gives CDR1 MNHEY, CDR2 SVGAGI. Losses at the gene ends were 5 bases for V and 9 bases for J; bases not matched to a gene: 6. The CDR3 DNA reads TGTGCCAGCAGTGCGGACAGGGGGCTGAGTTCACCCCTCCACTTT. Translating gives CASSADRGLSSPLHF.

The chain has TRBV5-4 and TRBJ2-3; 8 bases line up with TRBD2. Germline V gives CDR1 SGHNT, CDR2 YYREEE (reference sequence). V trimming: 0 bases; J trimming: 0 bases; junction bases outside the gene matches: 12. The length of the CDR3 is 19 residues. This chain's CDR3 is CASSLVQRGPSSSTDTQYF. In nucleotides, the CDR3 is TGTGCCAGCAGCTTGGTTCAGCGGGGGCCAAGTTCTAGCACAGATACGCAGTATTTT.

Concerning this clone itself: This same CDR3 is encoded by further DNA sequences in the sample. The chain recombines TRBV9 with TRBJ2-3; TRBD1 aligns across 8 bases. Germline lookup yields CDR1 SGDLS and CDR2 YYNGEE. The junction had 0 bases not matched to a gene; V was cut back by 3 bases and J by 0 bases. The CDR3 extends over 14 amino acids. The CDR3 nucleotides are TGTGCCAGCAGCGGGACAGGGAGCACAGATACGCAGTATTTT. Translating gives CASSGTGSTDTQYF.

The chain carries TRBV23-1 and TRBJ2-1; a possible D gene is TRBD2 (5 bases). TRBV23-1 is an ORF; its function is uncertain. The CDR3 contains 12 residues. V was shortened by 3 bases and J by 16 bases, with 16 bases between the two germline ends. The CDR3 protein is CASSHTRGSSFF. DNA for the CDR3: TGCGCCAGCAGTCACACGAGAGGGTCTTCTTTCTTC.

V usage is TRBV10-3 and J usage is TRBJ2-5, with a weak D call TRBD2 (6 bases). The germline gives CDR1 ENHRY, CDR2 SYGVKD. The CDR3 totals 15 residues. Deletions cut 0 bases from V and 1 base from J, with 9 bases between. CDR3 nucleotide sequence: TGTGCCATCAGTGAGTCTAGCGGAGCCCAAGAGACCCAGTACTTC. Amino acid sequence: CAISESSGAQETQYF.

V is TRBV9 and J is TRBJ2-1, with D possibly matching TRBD1 (5 bases). Germline assignment: CDR1 SGDLS and CDR2 YYNGEE. The CDR3 spans 11 residues. The germline V and J ends were trimmed by 7 bases and 7 bases, with 9 bases remaining between them. The CDR3, as DNA: TGTGCCAGCGCGAAGGGGAATGAGCAGTTCTTC. Translation: CASAKGNEQFF. Full variable domain (missing parts from reference TRBV9 and TRBJ2-1): DSGVTQTPKHLITATGQRVTLRCSPRSGDLSVYWYQQSLDQGLQFLIQYYNGEERAKGNILERFSAQQFPDLHSELNLSSLELGDSALYFCASAKGNEQFFGPGTRLTVL.

The genes are TRBV29-1 and TRBJ2-1, with TRBD2 matching 10 bases. V gave up 5 bases and J gave up 9 bases; unmatched junction bases: 13. The length of the CDR3 is 15 residues. CDR1 SQVTM and CDR2 ANQGSEA come from the germline V gene. The CDR3 region is CSVKPGLAGVFEQFF. The DNA for the CDR3 is TGCAGCGTTAAACCTGGGCTAGCGGGAGTTTTTGAGCAGTTCTTC.

This rearrangement joins TRBV5-4 to TRBJ2-2, with D maybe TRBD2 (7 bases). Germline CDR1 is SGHNT and CDR2 is YYREEE (reference sequence). The CDR3 spans 15 residues. V was cut by 2 bases and J by 2 bases, with 10 bases left in between. The CDR3, as DNA: TGTGCCAGCAGCTTTGCGGGGGCCAACACCGGGGAGCTGTTTTTT. Residues: CASSFAGANTGELFF.

This sequence joins TRBV7-2 and TRBJ2-1; TRBD2 matches 7 bases. The CDR3 is 13 amino acids. Trimming removed 1 base from V and 8 bases from J; junction bases left unmatched: 2. Germline V gives CDR1 SGHTA, CDR2 FQGNSA. Here the CDR3 reads CASSLVTSYEQFF. DNA of the CDR3: TGTGCCAGCAGCTTAGTGACTAGCTATGAGCAGTTCTTC.

This sequence joins TRBV30 and TRBJ2-7; weak D call: TRBD2 (6 bases). The length of the CDR3 is 15 residues. Germline V CDR1 and CDR2: GTSNPN, SVGIG (reference sequence). Trimming removed 5 bases at V and 3 bases at J, with 20 bases between. CDR3 region: CAWGVGGNLFYEQYF. Written as DNA, the CDR3 is TGTGCCTGGGGGGTTGGAGGGAATTTATTCTACGAGCAGTACTTC.

This clone was detected only a few times. J is TRBJ2-3 and V is TRBV27, with D tentatively TRBD2 (6 bases). From germline, CDR1 is MNHEY and CDR2 SMNVEV (reference sequence). V was trimmed by 3 bases and J by 2 bases, leaving 12 bases between them. The CDR3 totals 15 residues. CDR3 coding DNA: TGTGCCAGCAGTTTTTACGGGGGAAACACAGATACGCAGTATTTT. It yields the protein CASSFYGGNTDTQYF.